Below, 25 T cell receptor beta chains from the same sample are listed, as sequenced in a study of identical twins. From the 5' RACE reads, TCRdb called clonotypes with MiXCR, one entry per CDR3 protein. The sample lists more than 200,000 distinct CDR3 sequences, over 12% occurring once. Source material: memory (CD45RO+) T cells sorted from blood. These receptors were taken from a woman between 18 and 29 years old in good health.

V and J are TRBV20-1 and TRBJ2-1; maybe TRBD2 (5 bases). V shed 4 bases and J shed 3 bases, with 13 bases lying between them. This CDR3 has 14 amino acids. Germline assignment: CDR1 DFQATT and CDR2 SNEGSKA (reference sequence). DNA of the CDR3: TGCAGTGCTACAGTAGGGAGTCTCTACAATGAGCAGTTCTTC. It yields the protein CSATVGSLYNEQFF.

This clonotype was counted at least ten times. This chain joins TRBV4-3 and TRBJ2-6; the D is unclear. Germline V gene lookup returns CDR1 LGHNA and CDR2 YSLEER. CDR3 length: 16 amino acids. V lost 4 bases and J 2 bases, leaving 12 bases between the germline ends. CDR3 sequence: CASSPDSDPGANVLTF. In nucleotides, the CDR3 is TGCGCCAGCAGCCCCGACTCGGACCCTGGGGCCAACGTCCTGACTTTC.

V gene TRBV7-2 combines with J gene TRBJ2-3; D ambiguous. The CDR3 consists of 13 residues. Germline CDR1 is SGHTA and CDR2 is FQGNSA. Deletions cut 5 bases from V and 5 bases from J, with 11 bases between. CDR3 sequence reads: CASSPWTVDTQYF. DNA of the CDR3: TGTGCCAGCAGCCCATGGACGGTAGATACGCAGTATTTT.

This clonotype was observed a handful of times. The V gene is TRBV7-2, the J gene TRBJ2-7, with D perhaps matching TRBD1 or TRBD2 (6 bases each). The CDR3 covers 16 residues. Germline V gives CDR1 SGHTA, CDR2 FQGNSA. With 0 bases removed from V and 0 bases from J, the gap between germline ends came to 12 bases. CDR3 sequence: CASSLAVRGPSYEQYF. CDR3 DNA: TGTGCCAGCAGCTTAGCGGTCCGGGGGCCCTCCTACGAGCAGTACTTC.

This clonotype was seen repeatedly, ten times or more. The rearrangement links TRBV11-3 to TRBJ2-2; 11 positions agree with TRBD1. CDR1 is SGHNT, CDR2 YENEEA, per germline. The CDR3 is 17 residues long. J gave up 4 bases and V 8 bases, and 12 bases lay outside the gene matches. The CDR3: CASHFSAGTGGTGELFF. In nucleotides, the CDR3 is TGTGCCAGCCACTTTTCTGCTGGGACAGGGGGCACCGGGGAGCTGTTTTTT.

In this sample, this clonotype turned up a few times. The rearrangement links TRBV20-1 to TRBJ2-1; 9 bases line up with TRBD2. J lost 5 bases, V lost 6 bases, and 8 bases had no gene match. CDR1 is DFQATT and CDR2 is SNEGSKA in the germline V gene (reference sequence). The CDR3 extends over 14 amino acids. DNA of the CDR3: TGCAGTGCCCCTAGGGGCGGGAGGGACAATGAGCAGTTCTTC. Its protein product is CSAPRGGRDNEQFF.

This clonotype has just a few counts. The chain couples TRBV27 to TRBJ1-1; 7 nucleotides align to TRBD1. Trimming at V came to 7 bases and at J to 4 bases, leaving 3 bases not matched to a gene. Germline V lookup: CDR1 MNHEY, CDR2 SMNVEV (reference sequence). The CDR3 is 12 amino acids. CDR3 sequence reads: CASKQGSTEAFF. The CDR3 nucleotides are TGTGCCAGCAAACAGGGGTCCACTGAAGCTTTCTTT.

This clonotype has a count of ten or more. The V and J genes are TRBV12-3 or TRBV12-4 and TRBJ1-1; the D is unclear. This CDR3 has 14 amino acids. Trimming removed 3 bases at V and 1 base at J, with 9 bases between. The CDR3: CASSLVDKNTEAFF. CDR3 DNA: TGTGCCAGCAGTTTGGTCGACAAGAACACTGAAGCTTTCTTT.

This clonotype has more than one count but fewer than ten. This chain uses TRBV5-1 with TRBJ2-2; D possibly corresponds to TRBD1 (8 bases). The CDR3 is 16 residues long. Trimming removed 4 bases at V and 4 bases at J, with 17 bases between. Germline V gives CDR1 SGHRS, CDR2 YFSETQ. The CDR3, as DNA: TGCGCCAGCAGCACCGGACAGGGAGGGAGCACCGGGGAGCTGTTTTTT. Protein product: CASSTGQGGSTGELFF.

This chain uses TRBV25-1 with TRBJ2-1; D remains unclear. Germline V CDR1 and CDR2: MGHDK, SYGVNS. Trimming left V 1 base short and J 7 bases short, with 8 bases between. This CDR3 spans 13 amino acids. The CDR3 sequence is CASSEWTENEQFF. DNA for the CDR3: TGTGCCAGCAGTGAATGGACCGAAAATGAGCAGTTCTTC.

V is TRBV6-5 and J is TRBJ2-1, with unresolved D. Germline V gene sequence: CDR1 MNHEY, CDR2 SVGAGI. V was cut by 0 bases and J by 2 bases, with 11 bases left in between. The CDR3 has 16 amino acids. The CDR3 coding sequence is TGTGCCAGCAGTTACTCAACGGCACTAACCTACAATGAGCAGTTCTTC. Translating it yields CASSYSTALTYNEQFF.

This clonotype was seen many times. CDR3 DNA sequence: TGTGCCAGCAGTTTTTTGGACAGGTACAATGAGCAGTTCTTC. Translating gives CASSFLDRYNEQFF. The chain uses TRBV12-3 or TRBV12-4 and TRBJ2-1; 7 bases match TRBD1. The V segment lost 3 bases and the J segment 4 bases; nucleotides outside the gene matches: 3. CDR3 length: 14 residues.

This clonotype was counted many times. V usage is TRBV15 and J usage is TRBJ2-5; tentative D call: TRBD1 (6 bases). Germline CDR1 reads LNHNV; CDR2 reads YYDKDF (reference sequence). Trimming shortened V by 0 bases and J by 5 bases, and 7 bases separated the two germline ends. CDR3 length equals 13 residues. The CDR3 DNA follows: TGTGCCACCAGCAGAGATAGGGGGGAGACCCAGTACTTC. This encodes CATSRDRGETQYF.

This clonotype has at least ten counts. The V call is TRBV10-3, the J call TRBJ2-7, with 7 bases fitting TRBD1. CDR3 length: 14 amino acids. V lost 7 bases and J lost 3; bases outside the gene matches: 9. Per the germline V gene, CDR1 is ENHRY and CDR2 is SYGVKD. CDR3 residues: CAITEDRDSYEQYF. DNA for the CDR3: TGTGCCATCACCGAAGACAGGGACAGCTACGAGCAGTACTTC.

This clonotype was detected only a few times. The V and J genes are TRBV30 and TRBJ2-2; TRBD1 aligns across 8 bases. Per germline, CDR1 GTSNPN and CDR2 SVGIG (reference sequence). The CDR3 covers 14 residues. V gave up 4 bases and J gave up 5 bases; unmatched junction bases: 6. CDR3 sequence (DNA): TGTGCCTGGAACCCACAGGGGGTGACCGGGGAGCTGTTTTTT. This gives the protein CAWNPQGVTGELFF.

The chain uses TRBV3-1 and TRBJ1-1; D unclear. V was clipped by 0 bases and J by 9 bases, with 14 bases between them. The CDR3 loop spans 14 amino acids. Germline V gene sequence: CDR1 LGHDT, CDR2 YNNKEL (reference sequence). The CDR3 DNA sequence: TGTGCCAGCAGCCAAGAGACGGCCGGATTACAAGCTTTCTTT. Encoded protein: CASSQETAGLQAFF.

This clonotype has just a few counts. The rearrangement joins TRBV27 to TRBJ1-3; D remains unclear. Germline values: CDR1 MNHEY, CDR2 SMNVEV (reference sequence). The CDR3 loop spans 14 amino acids. The germline V and J ends were trimmed by 5 bases and 1 base, with 9 bases remaining between them. CDR3 sequence: CASSLQKSGNTIYF. DNA for the CDR3: TGTGCCAGCAGTCTCCAAAAGTCTGGAAACACCATATATTTT.

The chain employs TRBV3-1 and TRBJ1-5, with a possible D match to TRBD1 (5 bases). The CDR3 runs to 16 residues. Germline CDR1 is LGHDT and CDR2 is YNNKEL (reference sequence). V was shortened by 4 bases and J by 6 bases, with 19 bases between the two germline ends. This CDR3 reads CASSPSRGVYGQPQHF. In nucleotides, the CDR3 is TGTGCCAGCAGCCCCTCAAGAGGGGTGTATGGTCAGCCCCAGCATTTT. Filled out from reference TRBV3-1 and TRBJ1-5, the complete variable domain reads DTAVSQTPKYLVTQMGNDKSIKCEQNLGHDTMYWYKQDSKKFLKIMFSYNNKELIINETVPNRFSPKSPDKAHLNLHINSLELGDSAVYFCASSPSRGVYGQPQHFGDGTRLSIL.

This clonotype was counted only a few times. The chain combines TRBV20-1 with TRBJ2-3; tentatively, D is TRBD1 (5 bases). There are 15 residues in the CDR3. Trimming shortened V by 5 bases and J by 1 base, and 16 bases separated the two germline ends. Germline loops: CDR1 DFQATT, CDR2 SNEGSKA (reference sequence). The CDR3 bases are TGCAGTGCTGGAACTATCAGGGCAGGCACAGATACGCAGTATTTT. This sequence encodes CSAGTIRAGTDTQYF.

This clonotype was counted between two and nine times. The chain combines TRBV12-3 or TRBV12-4 with TRBJ2-5, with 10 positions matching TRBD1. With V trimmed by 4 bases and J by 4 bases, 3 bases remained unmatched. CDR3 length equals 14 residues. The CDR3, as DNA: TGTGCCAGCAGTTCCCGGACAGGGGGAGAGACCCAGTACTTC. Its protein is CASSSRTGGETQYF.

This rearrangement joins TRBV7-9 to TRBJ2-1; 10 positions match TRBD1. The V gene's germline CDR1 is SEHNR and CDR2 FQNEAQ (reference sequence). This CDR3 is built from 13 residues. V gave up 5 bases and J gave up 13 bases; unmatched junction bases: 8. The CDR3 DNA reads as TGTGCCAGCAGCGCAGATGGGACAGGGGTACAGTTCTTC. This encodes CASSADGTGVQFF.

This clonotype was detected a few times. The chain is built from TRBV29-1 and TRBJ1-1; 7 nucleotides match TRBD1. This CDR3 spans 13 amino acids. Looked up from germline, CDR1 is SQVTM and CDR2 is ANQGSEA. After removal of 4 bases from V and 11 bases from J, the junction contained 13 bases not matched to a gene. The CDR3 reads CSVGHREGADAFF. In DNA form, the CDR3 reads TGCAGCGTTGGCCACCGGGAGGGGGCGGATGCTTTCTTT.

The J gene is TRBJ2-5, the V gene TRBV7-2; tentatively, D is TRBD2 (5 bases). This CDR3 spans 15 amino acids. CDR1 and CDR2 from the germline V gene are SGHTA and FQGNSA. Deletions cut 4 bases from V and 4 bases from J, with 16 bases between. The CDR3 protein is CASSSSSGGRETQYF. CDR3 sequence (DNA): TGTGCCAGCAGCTCCTCCAGCGGCGGCCGAGAGACCCAGTACTTC.

This clonotype was counted between two and nine times. The J gene is TRBJ2-2, the V gene TRBV7-2, with TRBD2 identical over 11 bases. The CDR3 spans 15 residues. V was clipped by 7 bases and J by 4 bases; unmatched bases: 5. Germline CDR1 reads SGHTA; CDR2 reads FQGNSA. In DNA form, the CDR3 reads TGTGCCAGCATTAGCGGGAGGGCGGGCACCGGGGAGCTGTTTTTT. Translated: CASISGRAGTGELFF.

This clonotype was seen more than once but under ten times. The rearrangement links TRBV15 to TRBJ2-3, with TRBD2 identical over 14 bases. Trimming cost V 3 bases and J 4 bases; bases outside gene matches: 3. Germline lookup yields CDR1 LNHNV and CDR2 YYDKDF (reference sequence). CDR3 size: 16 residues. This chain's CDR3 is CATSRGTSGGADTQYF. CDR3 sequence (DNA): TGTGCCACCAGCAGGGGGACTAGCGGGGGCGCAGATACGCAGTATTTT.